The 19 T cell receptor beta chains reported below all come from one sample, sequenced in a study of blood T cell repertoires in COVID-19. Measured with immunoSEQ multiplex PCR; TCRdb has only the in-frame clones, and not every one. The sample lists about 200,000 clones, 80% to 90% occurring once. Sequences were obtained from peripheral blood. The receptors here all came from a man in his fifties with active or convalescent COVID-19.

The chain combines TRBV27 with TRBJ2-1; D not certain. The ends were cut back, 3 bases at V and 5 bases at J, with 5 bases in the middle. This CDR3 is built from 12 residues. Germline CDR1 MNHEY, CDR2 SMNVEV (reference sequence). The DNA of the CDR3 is TGTGCCAGCAGTTTCCTCGACAATGAGCAGTTCTTC. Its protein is CASSFLDNEQFF.

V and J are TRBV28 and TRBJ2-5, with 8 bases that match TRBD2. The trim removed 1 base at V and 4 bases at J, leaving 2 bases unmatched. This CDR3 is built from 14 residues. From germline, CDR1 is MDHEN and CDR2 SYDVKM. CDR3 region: CASSLLSGGETQYF. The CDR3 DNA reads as TGTGCCAGCAGTTTATTGAGCGGGGGAGAGACCCAGTACTTC. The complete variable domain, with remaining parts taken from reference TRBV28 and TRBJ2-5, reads DVKVTQSSRYLVKRTGEKVFLECVQDMDHENMFWYRQDPGLGLRLIYFSYDVKMKEKGDIPEGYSVSREKKERFSLILESASTNQTSMYLCASSLLSGGETQYFGPGTRLLVL.

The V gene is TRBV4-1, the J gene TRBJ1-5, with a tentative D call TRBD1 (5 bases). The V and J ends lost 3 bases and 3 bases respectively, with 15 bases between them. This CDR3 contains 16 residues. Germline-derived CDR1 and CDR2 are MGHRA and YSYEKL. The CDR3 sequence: CASSQGFGGVNQPQHF. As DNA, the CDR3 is TGCGCCAGCAGCCAGGGCTTCGGGGGGGTCAATCAGCCCCAGCATTTT.

CDR3 residues: CASSLAGSGANVLTF. CDR3 in DNA: TGCGCCAGCAGCTTGGCCGGCTCTGGGGCCAACGTCCTGACTTTC. The chain links TRBV5-1 to TRBJ2-6, with D hard to call. V shed 0 bases and J shed 0 bases, with 4 bases lying between them. The germline CDR1 and CDR2 sequences are SGHRS and YFSETQ. This CDR3 comprises 15 residues.

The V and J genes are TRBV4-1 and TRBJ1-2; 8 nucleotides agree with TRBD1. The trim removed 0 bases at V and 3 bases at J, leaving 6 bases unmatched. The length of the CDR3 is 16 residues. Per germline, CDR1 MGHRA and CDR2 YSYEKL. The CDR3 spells CASSQDWTGTYYGYTF. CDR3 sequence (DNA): TGCGCCAGCAGCCAAGATTGGACAGGGACTTACTATGGCTACACCTTC.

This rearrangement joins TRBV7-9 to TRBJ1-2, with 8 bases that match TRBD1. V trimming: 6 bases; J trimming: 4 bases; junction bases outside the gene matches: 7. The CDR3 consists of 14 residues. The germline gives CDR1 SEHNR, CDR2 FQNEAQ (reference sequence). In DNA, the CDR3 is TGTGCCAGCAGTCACCCGGACAGGGTCTATGGCTACACCTTC. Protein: CASSHPDRVYGYTF.

CDR3 coding DNA: TGCGCCAGCAGCCAAGGACGTCGGGGAAACACTGAAGCTTTCTTT. Translation: CASSQGRRGNTEAFF. The chain is built from TRBV4-1 and TRBJ1-1; no firm D call. The V gene's germline CDR1 is MGHRA and CDR2 YSYEKL. V lost 1 base to trimming and J lost 2 bases, with 11 bases between them. CDR3 length: 15 residues.

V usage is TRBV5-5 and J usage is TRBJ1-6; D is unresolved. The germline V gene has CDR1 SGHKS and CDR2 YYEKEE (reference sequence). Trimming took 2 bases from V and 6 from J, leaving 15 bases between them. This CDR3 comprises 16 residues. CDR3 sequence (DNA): TGTGCCAGCAGCTTATCGCGCAGCTCGGGTAATTCACCCCTCCACTTT. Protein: CASSLSRSSGNSPLHF.

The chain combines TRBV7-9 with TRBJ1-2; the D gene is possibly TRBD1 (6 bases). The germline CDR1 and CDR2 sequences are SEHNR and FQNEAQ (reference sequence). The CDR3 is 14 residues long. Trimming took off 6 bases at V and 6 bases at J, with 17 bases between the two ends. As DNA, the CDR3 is TGTGCCAGCAGTTCTAACAGGGAGATGGATGGCTACACCTTC. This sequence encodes CASSSNREMDGYTF.

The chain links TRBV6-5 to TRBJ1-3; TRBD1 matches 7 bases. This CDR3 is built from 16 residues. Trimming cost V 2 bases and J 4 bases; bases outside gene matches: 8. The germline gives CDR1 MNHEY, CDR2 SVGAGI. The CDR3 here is CASSYVATGTGNTIYF. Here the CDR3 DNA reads TGTGCCAGCAGTTACGTCGCGACAGGGACAGGAAACACCATATATTTT.

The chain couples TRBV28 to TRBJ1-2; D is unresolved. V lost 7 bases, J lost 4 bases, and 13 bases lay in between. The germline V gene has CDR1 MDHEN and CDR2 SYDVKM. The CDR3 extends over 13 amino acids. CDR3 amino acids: CASTYAPGYGYTF. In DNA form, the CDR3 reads TGTGCCAGCACCTATGCTCCGGGCTATGGCTACACCTTC.

CDR3 nucleotides: TGTGCCAGCAGTTACGGGGGCGCAGGAGGTGAAGCTTTCTTT. This encodes CASSYGGAGGEAFF. V usage is TRBV6-6 and J usage is TRBJ1-1, with D possibly being TRBD1 (6 bases). The V end lost 2 bases, the J end lost 7 bases, and 14 bases lay between the germline ends. This CDR3 comprises 14 residues. Germline-derived CDR1 and CDR2 are MNHNY and SVGAGI (reference sequence).

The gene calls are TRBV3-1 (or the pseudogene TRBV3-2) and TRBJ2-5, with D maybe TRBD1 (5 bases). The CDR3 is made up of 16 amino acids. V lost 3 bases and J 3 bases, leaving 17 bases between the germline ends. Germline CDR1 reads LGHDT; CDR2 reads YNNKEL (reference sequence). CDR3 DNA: TGTGCCAGCAGCCAGGACCTACGACAGAGTAAAGAGACCCAGTACTTC. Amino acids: CASSQDLRQSKETQYF.

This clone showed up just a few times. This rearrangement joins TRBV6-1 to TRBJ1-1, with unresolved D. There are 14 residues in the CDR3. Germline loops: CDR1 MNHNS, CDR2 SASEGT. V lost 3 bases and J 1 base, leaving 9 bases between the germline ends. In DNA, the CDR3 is TGTGCCAGCAGTGAGCTGAGTGGGAACACTGAAGCTTTCTTT. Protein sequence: CASSELSGNTEAFF.

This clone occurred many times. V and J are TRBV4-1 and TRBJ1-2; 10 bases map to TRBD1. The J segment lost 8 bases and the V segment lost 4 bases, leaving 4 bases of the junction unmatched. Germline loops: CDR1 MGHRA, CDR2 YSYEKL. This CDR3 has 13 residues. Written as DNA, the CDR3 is TGCGCCAGCAGCCTTACGACAGGGGGCGGCTACACCTTC. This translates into CASSLTTGGGYTF.

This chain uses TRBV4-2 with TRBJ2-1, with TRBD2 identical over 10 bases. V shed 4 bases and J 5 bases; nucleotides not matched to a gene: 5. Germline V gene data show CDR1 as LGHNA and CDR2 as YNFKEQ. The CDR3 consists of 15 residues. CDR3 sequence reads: CASSLGLAVNNEQFF. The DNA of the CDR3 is TGTGCCAGCAGCCTTGGACTAGCGGTCAACAATGAGCAGTTCTTC.

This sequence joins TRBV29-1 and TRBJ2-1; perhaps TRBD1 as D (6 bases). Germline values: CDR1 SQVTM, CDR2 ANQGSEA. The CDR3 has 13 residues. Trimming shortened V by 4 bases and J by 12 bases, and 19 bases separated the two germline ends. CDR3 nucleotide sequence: TGCAGCGTTGTGGGGGCCCCTATTTTGGTGCAGTTCTTC. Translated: CSVVGAPILVQFF.

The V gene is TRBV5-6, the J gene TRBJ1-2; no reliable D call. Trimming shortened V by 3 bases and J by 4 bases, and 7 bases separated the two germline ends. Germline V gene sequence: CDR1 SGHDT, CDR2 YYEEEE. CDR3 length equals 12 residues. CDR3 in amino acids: CASSSSSYGYTF. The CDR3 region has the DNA TGTGCCAGCAGCTCCTCCAGCTATGGCTACACCTTC.

The CDR3 DNA is TGTGCCAGTAGTGGGCTAGCGGGGGGGCCAGGTGGAAACATTCAGTACTTC. Its protein product is CASSGLAGGPGGNIQYF. The J gene is TRBJ2-4, the V gene TRBV19, with 12 bases matching TRBD2. V lost 5 bases to trimming and J lost 6 bases; unmatched junction nucleotides: 11. The CDR3 is 17 amino acids. CDR1 and CDR2 (germline): LNHDA, SQIVND (reference sequence).